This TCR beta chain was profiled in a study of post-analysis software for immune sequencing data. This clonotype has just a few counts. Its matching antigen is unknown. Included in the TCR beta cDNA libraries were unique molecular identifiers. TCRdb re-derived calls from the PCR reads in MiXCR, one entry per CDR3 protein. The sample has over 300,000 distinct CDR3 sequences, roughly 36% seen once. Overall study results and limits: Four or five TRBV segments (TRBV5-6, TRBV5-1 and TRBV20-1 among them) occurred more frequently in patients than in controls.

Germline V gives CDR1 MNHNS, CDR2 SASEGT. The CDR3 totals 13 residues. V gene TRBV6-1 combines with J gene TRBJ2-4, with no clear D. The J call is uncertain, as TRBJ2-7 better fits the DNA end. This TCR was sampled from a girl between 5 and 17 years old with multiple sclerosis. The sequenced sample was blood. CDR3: CASSEGSIYEQYF. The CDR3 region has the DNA TGTGCCAGCAGTGAAGGCAGCATCTACGAGCAGTACTTC.